This T cell receptor beta chain was recovered during a study of cytomegalovirus exposure and HLA in healthy donors. Study-level findings and limits: The authors considered a cluster of highly shared sequence variants likely to be a sequencing artifact.

It was with 60 Vbeta and 13 Jbeta primers that the PCR ran. Assay: immunoSEQ multiplex PCR; the TCRdb copy retains only in-frame clones and omits some. The sample includes 150,000 to 200,000 clones, more than 60% of them seen just once. This clone was picked up one time. Its matching antigen is unknown. J lost 2 bases, V lost 6 bases, and 2 bases had no gene match. The CDR3 runs to 14 residues. Germline V gene sequence: CDR1 MNHEY, CDR2 SVGAGI. The receptor's source is a woman aged 40 to 55 in good health and CMV-seropositive. The chain couples TRBV6-5 to TRBJ1-5; 9 nucleotides agree with TRBD1. The sequencing input was PBMCs. The CDR3 spells CASRGQGRNQPQHF. In DNA form, the CDR3 reads TGTGCCAGCAGGGGACAGGGACGCAATCAGCCCCAGCATTTT.